What follows describes a single T cell receptor (beta chain). Its cognate antigen is unknown. The data stem from a study of long-term antiretroviral therapy in people with HIV. Study-wide points: Dating from about 2004 to 2017, the blood was possibly obtained under older ART regimens. Controls exceeded HIV repertoires in CDR3 length range. Dominance of pre-ART expanded clones persisted, fluctuating and often declining after ART.

At least two post-ART and at least one pre-ART PBMC sample were available for each donor. Samples were assayed with immunoSEQ v3.0 at survey level. Clones were sequenced by immunoSEQ multiplex PCR, and TCRdb holds only the in-frame ones, with some missing. Of 25,000 to 35,000 clones listed, approximately 91% are singletons. The junction had 28 bases not matched to a gene; V was cut back by 2 bases and J by 2 bases. The CDR3 has 22 residues. In germline, CDR1 is GTSNPN, CDR2 SVGIG (reference sequence). Here the sequenced sample was unsorted PBMCs, taken 3.1 years after starting antiretroviral therapy. The clonotype originates from a man aged 18 to 29 with HIV. The chain carries TRBV30 and TRBJ2-5; 8 nucleotides line up with TRBD2. CDR3 in amino acids: CAWSLIPFSRAGERRIQETQYF. The CDR3, as DNA: TGTGCCTGGAGTCTTATCCCATTCTCTAGAGCGGGAGAGAGGAGAATACAAGAGACCCAGTACTTC.